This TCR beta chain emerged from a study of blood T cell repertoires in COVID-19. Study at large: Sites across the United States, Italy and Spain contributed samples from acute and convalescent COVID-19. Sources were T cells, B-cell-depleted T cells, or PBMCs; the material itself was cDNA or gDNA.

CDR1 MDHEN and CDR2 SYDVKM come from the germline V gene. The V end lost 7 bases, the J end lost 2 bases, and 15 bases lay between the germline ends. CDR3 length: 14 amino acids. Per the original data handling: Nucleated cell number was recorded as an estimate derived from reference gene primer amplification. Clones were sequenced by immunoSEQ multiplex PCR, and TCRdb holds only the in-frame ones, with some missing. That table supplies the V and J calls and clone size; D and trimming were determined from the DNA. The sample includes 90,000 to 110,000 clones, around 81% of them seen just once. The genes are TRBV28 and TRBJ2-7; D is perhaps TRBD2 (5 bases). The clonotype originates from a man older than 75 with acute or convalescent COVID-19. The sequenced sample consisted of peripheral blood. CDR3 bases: TGTGCCAGCACCCCGGGATCTCTCACCTACGAGCAGTACTTC. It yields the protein CASTPGSLTYEQYF.